Following are 13 T cell receptor beta chains from one sample sequenced in a study of T cell clusters in autoimmune cytopenias (dated by TCRdb to the late 2010s). Sequencing was performed on an Illumina MiSeq. Multiplex PCR with a touch-down protocol amplified TRB rearrangements, with the TRB-A and TRB-B primer pools combined in a single tube. The reads, reprocessed by TCRdb, yield one row per CDR3 protein sequence and no DNA. For this sample, the table gives about 4,900 distinct CDR3 sequences. In total, the top ten clones hold around 16% of the sample. Each sample's TRB amplification started from around 230 ng of peripheral blood genomic DNA, which corresponds to 35,000 to 40,000 genome equivalents. The same data also contributed to another study, on T cell repertoires in aging, cancer and after chemotherapy.

Sequencing was carried out using peripheral blood. The receptor set was obtained from a human donor in good health.

V and J are TRBV15 and TRBJ2-5; TCRdb names TRBD2, which stays unverified in the absence of DNA. This CDR3 is 16 amino acids long. Germline values: CDR1 LNHNV, CDR2 YYDKDF (reference sequence). The CDR3 reads CATSRGIFEGSETQYF.

J is TRBJ2-7 and V is TRBV6-5; lacking DNA, the TRBD1 call made by TCRdb goes unchecked. The CDR3 is 15 amino acids. Per the germline V gene, CDR1 is MNHEY and CDR2 is SVGAGI. CDR3 amino acids: CASSYTPGHYYEQYF.

The chain carries TRBV5-6 and TRBJ1-6. The germline gives CDR1 SGHDT, CDR2 YYEEEE. This CDR3 is built from 14 residues. The CDR3 reads CASSFLGYNSPLHF.

This chain connects TRBV5-4 to TRBJ1-2; TCRdb returns TRBD1, unconfirmable since there is no DNA. The V gene's germline CDR1 is SGHNT and CDR2 YYREEE (reference sequence). The CDR3 spans 15 residues. The CDR3 loop is CASSLGQGANYGYTF.

This chain joins TRBV19 and TRBJ1-5; TCRdb's assignment of TRBD1 cannot be checked, as there is no DNA. The CDR3 loop spans 16 amino acids. Per the germline V gene, CDR1 is LNHDA and CDR2 is SQIVND (reference sequence). This chain's CDR3 is CASNGRGNLINPPQHF.

The chain links TRBV12-3 or TRBV12-4 to TRBJ1-1; TCRdb outputs TRBD1, but without DNA this stays unchecked. The CDR3 sequence is 15 residues long. The CDR3 spells CASSPRTGRGTEAFF.

Frequency places this clonotype as medium-sized. J is TRBJ1-1 and V is TRBV19; TCRdb outputs TRBD1, but without DNA this stays unchecked. Germline V gene lookup returns CDR1 LNHDA and CDR2 SQIVND (reference sequence). CDR3 length equals 13 residues. The CDR3: CASSPRGQVEAFF.

The chain joins TRBV10-3 to TRBJ2-2; the TCRdb call, TRBD1, lacks DNA for checking. CDR3 length: 15 amino acids. Germline-derived CDR1 and CDR2 are ENHRY and SYGVKD. The CDR3 loop is CASLRNRGQVGELFF.

According to its frequency, this clonotype is medium-sized. The V gene is TRBV5-5, the J gene TRBJ2-5; the D call from TCRdb, TRBD1, cannot be confirmed without DNA. Germline assignment: CDR1 SGHKS and CDR2 YYEKEE (reference sequence). The CDR3 consists of 14 residues. The CDR3 loop is CASNPPGRQETQYF.

The chain has TRBV12-3 or TRBV12-4 and TRBJ2-1. This CDR3 is built from 14 residues. CDR3: CASSLSQEYNEQFF.

This sequence joins TRBV28 and TRBJ1-1; TCRdb outputs TRBD1, but without DNA this stays unchecked. CDR1 and CDR2 from the germline V gene are MDHEN and SYDVKM. CDR3 length: 15 residues. The CDR3 is CASSAWTGRNTEAFF. The whole variable domain, filled in from reference TRBV28 and TRBJ1-1, reads DVKVTQSSRYLVKRTGEKVFLECVQDMDHENMFWYRQDPGLGLRLIYFSYDVKMKEKGDIPEGYSVSREKKERFSLILESASTNQTSMYLCASSAWTGRNTEAFFGQGTRLTVV.

This chain connects TRBV6-1 to TRBJ2-2; the TCRdb call, TRBD2, lacks DNA for checking. CDR3 length: 17 residues. Germline V gives CDR1 MNHNS, CDR2 SASEGT. The CDR3 protein is CASSTTSGRTNTGELFF.

By frequency, this clonotype registers medium-sized (0.01 to 0.1%). The V gene is TRBV5-4, the J gene TRBJ2-1; TCRdb designates TRBD1, a call that cannot be tested without DNA. The CDR3 extends over 16 amino acids. Per germline, CDR1 SGHNT and CDR2 YYREEE (reference sequence). This CDR3 reads CASTPGRGGFYNEQFF.